The next 12 T cell receptor beta chains were all read from a single sample in a study of response to subunit inactivated influenza vaccine. Using its own MiXCR run on the RT-PCR reads, TCRdb lists one record per CDR3 protein. The sample lists around 530,000 distinct CDR3 sequences, 12% seen once, with 9.5% to 13% in the top ten. Here the sequenced sample was PBMCs from blood, taken on the day of vaccination. All receptors derive from a man in his forties or fifties who received an inactivated influenza vaccine.

There are many counts of this clonotype. The rearrangement uses TRBV2 and TRBJ2-3, with D perhaps TRBD2 (6 bases). This CDR3 is 13 amino acids long. The germline V gene has CDR1 SNHLY and CDR2 FYNNEI. V dropped 7 bases and J dropped 2 bases, with 10 bases sitting between them. The CDR3 sequence is CASKREATDTQYF. The CDR3 region has the DNA TGTGCCAGCAAGAGGGAGGCCACAGATACGCAGTATTTT. The full variable domain, completed using reference TRBV2 and TRBJ2-3, is EPEVTQTPSHQVTQMGQEVILRCVPISNHLYFYWYRQILGQKVEFLVSFYNNEISEKSEIFDDQFSVERPDGSNFTLKIRSTKLEDSAMYFCASKREATDTQYFGPGTRLTVL.

This clonotype has a handful of counts. Here the CDR3 reads CSARDPRGDTQYF. The CDR3 coding sequence is TGCAGTGCTAGAGATCCGAGGGGGGATACGCAGTATTTT. The chain is built from TRBV20-1 and TRBJ2-3, with a possible D match to TRBD1 (6 bases). In germline, CDR1 is DFQATT, CDR2 SNEGSKA (reference sequence). The V gene lost 0 bases and the J gene lost 6 bases, with 10 bases spanning the gap. The CDR3 contains 13 residues.

The sample holds a few counts of this clonotype. The V call is TRBV19, the J call TRBJ2-1; 7 bases line up with TRBD2. CDR1 and CDR2 from the germline V gene are LNHDA and SQIVND (reference sequence). The CDR3 extends over 14 amino acids. The junction had 9 bases not matched to a gene; V was cut back by 4 bases and J by 9 bases. Here the CDR3 reads CASSKWDYQGEQFF. As DNA, the CDR3 is TGTGCCAGTAGTAAGTGGGACTATCAAGGTGAGCAGTTCTTC.

This rearrangement joins TRBV11-3 to TRBJ2-1, with 10 bases identical to TRBD2. The CDR3 contains 17 residues. V lost 1 base and J lost 5; bases outside the gene matches: 8. Germline lookup yields CDR1 SGHNT and CDR2 YENEEA. The DNA of the CDR3 is TGTGCCAGCAGCTTAGTCCCTGGACTAGCGGCTGACAATGAGCAGTTCTTC. Its protein is CASSLVPGLAADNEQFF.

Points on this clonotype: A much bigger clone sits one base away, suggesting this may be a read error. The rearrangement joins TRBV10-3 to TRBJ1-1; D not resolved. Trimming took off 2 bases at V and 4 bases at J, with 20 bases between the two ends. This CDR3 region has 17 residues. The germline V gene has CDR1 ENHRY and CDR2 SYGVKD. The CDR3 nucleotides read TGTGCCATCAGTGAGCCCCGGCAGGCGAGGTGGGGCACTGAAGCTTTCTTT. It is translated as CAISEPRQARWGTEAFF.

This chain links TRBV7-2 with TRBJ2-5; TRBD2 aligns across 8 bases. J lost 7 bases, V lost 8 bases, and 12 bases had no gene match. The CDR3 has 14 amino acids. CDR1 SGHTA and CDR2 FQGNSA come from the germline V gene. CDR3 loop: CASGISSGLGTQYF. CDR3 in DNA: TGTGCCAGCGGTATTTCTAGCGGGCTAGGGACCCAGTACTTC. Complete variable domain (other parts from reference TRBV7-2 and TRBJ2-5): GAGVSQSPSNKVTEKGKDVELRCDPISGHTALYWYRQSLGQGLEFLIYFQGNSAPDKSGLPSDRFSAERTGGSVSTLTIQRTQQEDSAVYLCASGISSGLGTQYFGPGTRLLVL.

This clonotype was seen many times. The chain joins TRBV12-3 or TRBV12-4 to TRBJ2-1; D is tentatively TRBD1 or TRBD2 (5 bases each). Between the trimmed V and J ends, which lost 6 bases and 8 bases, there was a span of 14 bases. The CDR3 length is 13 residues. CDR3 coding DNA: TGTGCCAGCAGAACTGGGGCGGGCGATGAGCAGTTCTTC. It is translated as CASRTGAGDEQFF.

There are a few counts of this clonotype. The chain recombines TRBV20-1 with TRBJ2-7; D is ambiguous. V lost 6 bases and J lost 3, with 18 bases in between. Looked up from germline, CDR1 is DFQATT and CDR2 is SNEGSKA (reference sequence). This CDR3 comprises 14 residues. CDR3 loop: CSAQPPKNFYEQYF. The CDR3 bases are TGCAGTGCCCAACCTCCAAAAAACTTCTACGAGCAGTACTTC.

V usage is TRBV11-1 and J usage is TRBJ2-3, with 10 positions matching TRBD1. Trimming took 5 bases from V and 2 from J; bases not matched to a gene: 4. The CDR3 sequence is 15 residues long. The germline V gene encodes CDR1 SGHAT and CDR2 FQDESV (reference sequence). CDR3 loop: CASSRDRGSTDTQYF. DNA of the CDR3: TGTGCCAGCAGCCGGGACAGGGGCTCCACAGATACGCAGTATTTT.

The chain joins TRBV10-3 to TRBJ1-1; 10 bases are shared with TRBD1. J was trimmed by 5 bases and V by 8 bases; bases with no gene match: 8. CDR3 length: 14 amino acids. The germline V gene encodes CDR1 ENHRY and CDR2 SYGVKD. CDR3 sequence: CAISWDRGNTEAFF. The CDR3 DNA reads as TGTGCCATCTCATGGGACAGGGGAAATACTGAAGCTTTCTTT.

The chain employs TRBV7-3 and TRBJ2-1, with TRBD1 matching over 8 bases. J was trimmed by 8 bases and V by 3 bases; bases with no gene match: 9. The germline V gene encodes CDR1 SGHTA and CDR2 FQGTGA. CDR3 length: 15 amino acids. The CDR3 spells CASSFSGGGRDEQFF. CDR3 bases: TGTGCCAGCAGCTTCTCAGGGGGCGGCAGGGATGAGCAGTTCTTC.

Comment on this clonotype: Sequence at one end of the junction differs from germline and may be a read error. This chain joins TRBV20-1 and TRBJ2-5, with TRBD2 identical over 10 bases. This CDR3 contains 14 residues. Germline V gene data show CDR1 as DFQATT and CDR2 as SNEGSKA (reference sequence). This chain's CDR3 is CSARGAGGPGTETF. Written as DNA, the CDR3 is TGCAGTGCTAGGGGAGCGGGAGGGCCAGGTACCGAAACCTTC.